This TCR beta chain derives from a study of persistence of HIV-infected CD4 T cells. Trimming removed 4 bases from V and 1 base from J, with 10 bases in between. This CDR3 region has 14 residues. Germline CDR1 MNHEY, CDR2 SMNVEV (reference sequence). Overlapping HIV-1 Gag 15-mer peptides at about 1 ug per peptide per mL were used. Sorting selected CD4+ T cells upregulating both CD40 ligand and CD69. With regard to this clone: Its antigen is still unknown.

The immunoSEQ assay was version 4, run in survey mode. Genomic DNA was diluted to 10 ng/uL, up to 1 ug per sample. Assay: immunoSEQ multiplex PCR; the TCRdb copy retains only in-frame clones and omits some. The sample lists about 25,000 clones, around 72% occurring once. The V and J genes are TRBV27 and TRBJ1-1; D perhaps matches TRBD1 (5 bases). This sequence was found in an adult man with HIV who was CMV-seropositive. The sample consisted of CD4+ T cells sorted from PBMCs after approximately 20-hour stimulation, taken from a patient who received antiretroviral therapy. In DNA, the CDR3 is TGTGCCAGCAGTTCAAGGGGTCCGAACACTGAAGCTTTCTTT. This translates into CASSSRGPNTEAFF.